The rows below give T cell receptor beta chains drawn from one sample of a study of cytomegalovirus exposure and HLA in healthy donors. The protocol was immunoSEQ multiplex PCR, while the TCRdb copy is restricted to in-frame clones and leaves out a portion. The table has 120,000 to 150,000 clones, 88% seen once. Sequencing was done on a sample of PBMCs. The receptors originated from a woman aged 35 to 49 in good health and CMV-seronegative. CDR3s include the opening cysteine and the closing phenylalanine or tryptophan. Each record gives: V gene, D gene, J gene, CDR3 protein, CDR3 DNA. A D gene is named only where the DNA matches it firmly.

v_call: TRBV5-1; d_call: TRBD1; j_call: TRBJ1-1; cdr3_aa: CASSLEPTGARSEAFF; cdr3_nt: TGCGCCAGCAGCTTGGAACCGACAGGGGCTCGGTCTGAAGCTTTCTTT
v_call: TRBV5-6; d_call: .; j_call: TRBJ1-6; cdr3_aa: CASSQGLLGGSYNSPLHF; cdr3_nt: TGTGCCAGCAGCCAAGGACTGCTTGGAGGCTCCTATAATTCACCCCTCCACTTT
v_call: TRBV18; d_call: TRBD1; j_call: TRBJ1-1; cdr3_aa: CASSPGQDTEAFF; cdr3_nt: TGTGCCAGCTCACCGGGACAGGACACTGAAGCTTTCTTT
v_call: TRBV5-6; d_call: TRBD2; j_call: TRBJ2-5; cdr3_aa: CASSFSLRETLETQYF; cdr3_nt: TGTGCCAGCAGCTTTTCTTTGCGGGAGACCTTAGAGACCCAGTACTTC
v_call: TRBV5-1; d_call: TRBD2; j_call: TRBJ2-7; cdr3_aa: CASSSGRTSGSRHEQYF; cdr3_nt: TGCGCCAGCAGCTCGGGGCGGACTAGCGGGAGTAGGCACGAGCAGTACTTC
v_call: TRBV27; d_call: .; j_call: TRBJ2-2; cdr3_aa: CASSLDYRNTGELFF; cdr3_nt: TGTGCCAGCAGTTTAGACTATAGGAACACCGGGGAGCTGTTTTTT
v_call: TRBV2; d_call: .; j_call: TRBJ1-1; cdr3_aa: CASKEGKQTAFF; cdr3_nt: TGTGCCAGCAAAGAGGGAAAACAGACGGCTTTCTTT
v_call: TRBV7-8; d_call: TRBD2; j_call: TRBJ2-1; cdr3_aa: CASRWARSGSRNEQFF; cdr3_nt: TGTGCCAGCAGATGGGCGCGTAGCGGGAGTCGGAATGAGCAGTTCTTC
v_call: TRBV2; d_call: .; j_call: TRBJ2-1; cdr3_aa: CASSMDRQEQFF; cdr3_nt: TGTGCCAGCAGTATGGATAGACAAGAGCAGTTCTTC
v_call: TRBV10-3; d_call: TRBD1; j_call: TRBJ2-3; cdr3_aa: CAITSSPGQGFTDTQYF; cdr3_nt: TGTGCCATCACCTCAAGCCCGGGACAGGGGTTCACAGATACGCAGTATTTT
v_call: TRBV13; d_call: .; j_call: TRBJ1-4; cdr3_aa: CASSLARGDEKLFF; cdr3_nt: TGTGCCAGCAGCTTAGCAAGGGGTGATGAAAAACTGTTTTTT
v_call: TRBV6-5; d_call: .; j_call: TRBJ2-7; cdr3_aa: CASRKDYPYEQYF; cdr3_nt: TGTGCCAGCAGGAAGGACTATCCCTACGAGCAGTACTTC
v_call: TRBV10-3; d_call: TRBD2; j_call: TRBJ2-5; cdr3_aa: CAISEPRGRAAETQYF; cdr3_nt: TGTGCCATCAGTGAGCCCCGCGGGAGGGCGGCGGAGACCCAGTACTTC
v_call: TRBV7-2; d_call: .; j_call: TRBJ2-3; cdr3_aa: CASSQRRGTDTQYF; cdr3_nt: TGTGCCAGCAGCCAAAGACGAGGAACAGATACGCAGTATTTT